This TCR beta chain was recovered during a study of blood T cell repertoires in COVID-19. The V segment lost 4 bases and the J segment 6 bases; nucleotides outside the gene matches: 4. CDR1 SGHVS and CDR2 FNYEAQ come from the germline V gene. This CDR3 has 14 amino acids. Libraries were prepared by immunoSEQ multiplex PCR; TCRdb keeps only in-frame clonotypes and omits some of them. The sample shows roughly 280,000 clones, about nine tenths of them seen only once. The rearrangement links TRBV7-6 to TRBJ2-7; 12 bases fit TRBD1. The sequencing sample was made of peripheral blood. The TCR sequence derives from a woman in her 30s with COVID-19, enrolled during active disease. Written as DNA, the CDR3 is TGTGCCAGCAGCTCGGGACAGGGGGCGGTCGAGCAGTACTTC. Its translation: CASSSGQGAVEQYF.